The rows below give T cell receptor beta chains drawn from one sample of a study of control samples from healthy donors and cancer patients. Repertoires were generated with immunoSEQ multiplex PCR, while TCRdb's copy carries only in-frame clones and drops some. The sample has approximately 150,000 clones; 92% are singletons. The sequencing input was blood. These receptors originate from a woman in her 30s in good health. The conserved cysteine and the conserved F or W are not part of the CDR3 here. Fields, in order: CDR3 length, D gene, V gene, J gene, CDR3 protein. The D gene is left open where the match is weak.

12	NA	TRBV27	TRBJ2-7	ASSWDSHSYEQY
12	NA	TRBV2	TRBJ2-3	ASSEVTGMDTQY
12	TRBD1	TRBV19	TRBJ1-4	ASRLQGRGEKLF
15	NA	TRBV3-1/TRBV3-2	TRBJ2-4	ASSQGFREIAKNIQY
12	TRBD2	TRBV28	TRBJ2-3	AMASGRAGDTQY
18	TRBD1	TRBV6-2/TRBV6-3	TRBJ1-5	ASSYVPPGQGDYSNQPQH
14	NA	TRBV19	TRBJ2-5	ASSQVPGGPGETQY
13	TRBD1	TRBV13	TRBJ1-2	ASSLQRGTGYGYT
16	NA	TRBV3-1/TRBV3-2	TRBJ2-2	ASSPTPGPSPPPGELF
12	TRBD1	TRBV10-3	TRBJ1-5	AISEQGENQPQH
12	NA	TRBV3-1/TRBV3-2	TRBJ1-5	ASSQDRVNQPQH
13	TRBD1	TRBV5-1	TRBJ1-4	ASSVGQALNEKLF
12	NA	TRBV6-5	TRBJ1-2	ASSQMEGGGGYT
11	TRBD1	TRBV5-4	TRBJ1-1	ASRSDRGSEAF
12	NA	TRBV7-8	TRBJ2-2	ASRQGGSTGELF
9	NA	TRBV13	TRBJ2-7	ASSLGREQY
14	TRBD1	TRBV18	TRBJ1-5	ASSLTGGNSNQPQH
11	TRBD2	TRBV5-6	TRBJ2-7	ASSPGTREEQY
17	TRBD2	TRBV14	TRBJ2-6	ASRLLAGGGSSGANVLT
13	TRBD2	TRBV7-9	TRBJ2-4	ASSPLVGGGNIQY
8	NA	TRBV30	TRBJ1-2	AWSHPGYT
13	TRBD2	TRBV7-2	TRBJ2-7	ASSLAVTSGNEQY
11	NA	TRBV4-3	TRBJ2-1	ASSQESYNEQF
12	NA	TRBV4-1	TRBJ2-1	ASSQVGLYNEQF
13	NA	TRBV5-1	TRBJ1-4	ASSLGAGPNEKLF
11	NA	TRBV19	TRBJ1-4	ASSRTENEKLF
13	TRBD1	TRBV28	TRBJ1-4	ASSPSGTGLEKLF
12	NA	TRBV9	TRBJ1-4	ASSVARDGEKLF
13	NA	TRBV5-1	TRBJ2-2	ASSYGGTAGGELF
11	NA	TRBV6-5	TRBJ1-1	ASQDGLNTEAF
14	TRBD2	TRBV19	TRBJ2-7	ASSSTGGVRAYEQY
16	NA	TRBV15	TRBJ2-5	ATSSVEIPVGHTETQY
10	NA	TRBV24-1	TRBJ1-1	ATSDFGGAAF
17	NA	TRBV7-9	TRBJ2-3	ASSLAWRRANASTDTQY
13	NA	TRBV6-1	TRBJ1-5	ASSEPGGRRQPQH
9	NA	TRBV28	TRBJ1-1	ASSLEGEAF
14	NA	TRBV3-1/TRBV3-2	TRBJ2-2	ASSPPRRSNTGELF
14	TRBD1	TRBV27	TRBJ2-7	ASSPAIPGQGGRQY
14	NA	TRBV6-2/TRBV6-3	TRBJ1-5	ASSYSMGHSNQPQH
13	NA	TRBV16	TRBJ1-5	ASSQTGQGGQPQH
15	TRBD1	TRBV18	TRBJ1-2	ASSQGQSLVPLDGYT
14	TRBD2	TRBV3-1/TRBV3-2	TRBJ2-1	ASSPLGKTSVDEQF
13	NA	TRBV5-4	TRBJ2-3	ATPVRAGVPDTQY
14	TRBD2	TRBV4-1	TRBJ2-1	ASRSTSGSSYNEQF
14	TRBD2	TRBV11-2	TRBJ2-1	ASSLEGREGRDEQF
13	TRBD1	TRBV24-1	TRBJ1-5	ATSDGTGDNQPQH
13	NA	TRBV6-1	TRBJ2-5	ASSEWVAPTETQY
13	TRBD2	TRBV2	TRBJ2-1	ASETSGPHYNEQF
11	NA	TRBV4-1	TRBJ2-5	ASSQVRRETQY
13	TRBD2	TRBV6-5	TRBJ2-1	ASSYRSSGTGEQF
14	NA	TRBV5-1	TRBJ1-1	ASSLSGTPGNTEAF